Listed here are 6 T cell receptor beta chains from one sample, sequenced in a study of Ad26.COV2.S vaccination and SARS-CoV-2 variants. The sample's treatment: 19 received Ad26.COV2.S at low or high dose, single or two shots; several received placebo; per-sample allocation not given. Repertoires come from day 63 after the first vaccine or placebo injection. Sequencing used immunoSEQ multiplex PCR; TCRdb keeps in-frame clones, though not all of them. The sample has about 680,000 clones, 70% to 90% seen once; the top ten hold approximately 1.5%. Sequenced here: peripheral blood, sampled in a trial of Ad26.COV2.S vaccine versus placebo. The source of these receptors is a person aged 18-60 years who received the Ad26.COV2.S COVID-19 vaccine or a placebo.

J is TRBJ2-1 and V is TRBV6-2 or TRBV6-3; the match to TRBD2 covers 8 bases. The ends lost 5 bases at V and 3 bases at J; junction bases unmatched: 3. Germline V gene sequence: CDR1 MNHEY, CDR2 SVGEGT. This CDR3 spans 14 amino acids. Here the CDR3 reads CASSTGGFYNEQFF. DNA for the CDR3: TGTGCCAGCAGTACGGGGGGGTTCTACAATGAGCAGTTCTTC.

The chain carries TRBV7-2 and TRBJ2-7; weak D call: TRBD1 (6 bases). In germline, CDR1 is SGHTA, CDR2 FQGNSA. The CDR3 length is 15 residues. Trimming left V 5 bases short and J 2 bases short, with 16 bases between. CDR3 sequence: CASSPQQGSPYEQYF. In DNA, the CDR3 is TGTGCCAGCAGCCCTCAGCAGGGGTCCCCCTACGAGCAGTACTTC.

The chain joins TRBV3-1 (or the pseudogene TRBV3-2) to TRBJ1-2; D remains unclear. The V end was cut by 2 bases, the J end by 4 bases, with 8 bases between. Germline CDR1 reads LGHDT; CDR2 reads YNNKEL (reference sequence). The CDR3 length is 13 residues. This chain's CDR3 is CASSQLRTYGYTF. In nucleotides, the CDR3 is TGTGCCAGCAGCCAACTACGGACCTATGGCTACACCTTC.

The chain is built from TRBV6-5 and TRBJ2-3; D possibly corresponds to TRBD2 (6 bases). Germline CDR1 and CDR2: MNHEY and SVGAGI. The length of the CDR3 is 15 residues. Trimming removed 0 bases at V and 5 bases at J, with 12 bases between. The CDR3 sequence: CASSYSAQGGDTQYF. CDR3 coding DNA: TGTGCCAGCAGTTACTCCGCCCAGGGAGGAGATACGCAGTATTTT.

V is TRBV9 and J is TRBJ2-3, with TRBD2 identical over 7 bases. The germline V gene encodes CDR1 SGDLS and CDR2 YYNGEE. The junction had 4 bases not matched to a gene; V was cut back by 3 bases and J by 0 bases. The CDR3 totals 15 residues. The CDR3 loop reads CASSEGTTSTDTQYF. The CDR3, as DNA: TGTGCCAGCAGCGAGGGGACTACCAGCACAGATACGCAGTATTTT.

The chain combines TRBV27 with TRBJ2-7; the match to TRBD2 covers 11 bases. After removal of 6 bases from V and 7 bases from J, the junction contained 8 bases not matched to a gene. This CDR3 contains 14 residues. CDR1 is MNHEY and CDR2 is SMNVEV in the germline V gene (reference sequence). The CDR3 nucleotides read TGTGCCAGCAGATTACTAGCGGGAGTTATGGAGCAGTACTTC. It specifies CASRLLAGVMEQYF.